The present TCR beta chain was sequenced within a study of blood T cells in healthy people across ages. Concerning this clonotype itself: The antigen is undetermined. At one end, the junction sequence differs from germline, possibly due to a read error.

Looked up from germline, CDR1 is SGHDN and CDR2 is FVKESK. The length of the CDR3 is 14 residues. A second PCR, run for about 7 to 11 cycles, used a sample-barcoded 5' primer plus a J-beta primer mix. TCRdb processed the 5' RACE reads anew with MiXCR; each CDR3 protein has one entry. The sample lists 600,000 to 800,000 distinct CDR3 sequences; around 21% were seen once. Researchers collected around 11 milliliters of peripheral blood from every single donor. Overall study findings and caveats: Per million T cells, TCR beta diversity dropped roughly linearly as age increased. Any changes in expanded clonotypes were possibly confounded, as donor CMV status remained unknown.

The sample consisted of blood. The sequence came from a man aged 70 or older in good health. The chain carries TRBV14 and TRBJ2-1; D uncertain. The J call may not be correct, given that the DNA end is closer to TRBJ2-5. This chain's CDR3 is CGSSRSLNAETQYF. The CDR3 nucleotides read TGTGGCAGCAGCCGTAGTCTAAATGCAGAGACCCAGTACTTC.